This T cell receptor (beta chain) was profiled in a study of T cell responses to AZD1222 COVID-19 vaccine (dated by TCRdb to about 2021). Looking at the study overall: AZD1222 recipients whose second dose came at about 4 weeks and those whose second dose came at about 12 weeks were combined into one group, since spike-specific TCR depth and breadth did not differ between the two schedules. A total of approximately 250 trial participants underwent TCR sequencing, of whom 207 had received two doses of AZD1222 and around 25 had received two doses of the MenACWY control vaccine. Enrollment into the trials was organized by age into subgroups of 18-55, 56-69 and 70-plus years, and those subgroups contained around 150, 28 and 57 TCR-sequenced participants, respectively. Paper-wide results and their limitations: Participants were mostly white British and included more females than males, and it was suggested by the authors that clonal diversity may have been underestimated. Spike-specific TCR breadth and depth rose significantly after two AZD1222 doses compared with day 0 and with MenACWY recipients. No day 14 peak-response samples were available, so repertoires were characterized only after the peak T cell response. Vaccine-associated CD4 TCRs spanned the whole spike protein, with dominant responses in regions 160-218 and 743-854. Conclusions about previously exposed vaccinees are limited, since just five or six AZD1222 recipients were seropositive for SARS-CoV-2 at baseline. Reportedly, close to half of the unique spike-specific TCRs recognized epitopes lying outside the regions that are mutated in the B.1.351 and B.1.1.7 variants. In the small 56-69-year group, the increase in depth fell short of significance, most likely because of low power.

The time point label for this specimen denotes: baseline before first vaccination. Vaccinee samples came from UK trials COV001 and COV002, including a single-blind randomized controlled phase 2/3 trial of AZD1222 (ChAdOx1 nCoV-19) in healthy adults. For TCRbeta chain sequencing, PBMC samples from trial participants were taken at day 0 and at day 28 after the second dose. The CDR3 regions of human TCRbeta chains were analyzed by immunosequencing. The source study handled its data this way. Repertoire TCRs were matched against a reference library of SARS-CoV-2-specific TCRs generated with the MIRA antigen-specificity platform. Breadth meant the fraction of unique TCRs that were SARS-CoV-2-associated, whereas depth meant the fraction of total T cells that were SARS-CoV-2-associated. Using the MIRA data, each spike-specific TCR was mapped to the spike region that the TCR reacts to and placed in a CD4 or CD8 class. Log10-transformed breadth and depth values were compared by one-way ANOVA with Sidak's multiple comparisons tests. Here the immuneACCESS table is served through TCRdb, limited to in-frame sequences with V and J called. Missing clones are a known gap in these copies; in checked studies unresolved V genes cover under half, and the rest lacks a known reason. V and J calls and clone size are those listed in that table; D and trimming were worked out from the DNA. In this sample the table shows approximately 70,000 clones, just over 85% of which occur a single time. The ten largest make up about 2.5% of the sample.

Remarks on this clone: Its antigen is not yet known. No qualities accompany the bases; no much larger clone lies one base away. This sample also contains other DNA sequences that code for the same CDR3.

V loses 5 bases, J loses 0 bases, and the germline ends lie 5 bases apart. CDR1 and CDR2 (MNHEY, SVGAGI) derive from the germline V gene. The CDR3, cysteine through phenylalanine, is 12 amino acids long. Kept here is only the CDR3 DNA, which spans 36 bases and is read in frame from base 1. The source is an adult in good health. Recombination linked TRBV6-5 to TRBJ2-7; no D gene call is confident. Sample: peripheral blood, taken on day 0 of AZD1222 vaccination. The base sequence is TGTGCCAGCAGTCCGAGCTCCTACGAGCAGTACTTC. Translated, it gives CASSPSSYEQYF.